One sample yielded the 12 T cell receptor beta chains listed below, sequenced in a study of CD4+ T cells in melanoma. The table came from immunoSEQ multiplex PCR; TCRdb's copy has only in-frame clones and leaves some out. Of under 8,000 clones in the sample, around 70% were seen once. Source material: cells from a culture (not recorded whether cultured in vitro). Source of these receptors: a human donor with melanoma.

The chain employs TRBV5-1 and TRBJ1-2; D gene ambiguous. The CDR3 covers 12 residues. The ends were cut back, 4 bases at V and 6 bases at J, with 10 bases in the middle. CDR1 and CDR2 (germline): SGHRS, YFSETQ. The CDR3 is CASSEDGNGYTF. The CDR3 DNA sequence: TGCGCCAGCAGCGAGGACGGTAATGGCTACACCTTC.

This clone was seen just once. The J gene is TRBJ2-2, the V gene TRBV19; 7 bases agree with TRBD1. The CDR3 runs 15 residues. Germline V lookup: CDR1 LNHDA, CDR2 SQIVND (reference sequence). V lost 7 bases, J lost 0 bases, and 5 bases stayed unmatched. The CDR3 DNA follows: TGTGCCAGTATCTCCGGGACAGCGAACACCGGGGAGCTGTTTTTT. It encodes CASISGTANTGELFF.

This chain uses TRBV10-2 with TRBJ1-5; D unresolved. Germline-derived CDR1 and CDR2 are WSHSY and SAAADI. The CDR3 spans 13 residues. Trimming removed 2 bases from V and 7 bases from J, with 9 bases in between. The CDR3: CASSELGGQPQHF. In DNA, the CDR3 is TGCGCCAGCAGTGAGCTGGGCGGCCAGCCCCAGCATTTT.

The genes are TRBV9 and TRBJ1-2; D is unresolved. Trimming stripped 3 bases from V and 4 bases from J, with 10 bases between. CDR3 size: 13 residues. CDR1 SGDLS and CDR2 YYNGEE come from the germline V gene. CDR3 sequence: CASSASGFYGYTF. In nucleotides, the CDR3 is TGTGCCAGCAGCGCTTCGGGGTTCTATGGCTACACCTTC.

This clone was picked up a small number of times. V and J are TRBV5-1 and TRBJ2-7; D may be TRBD1 or TRBD2 (6 bases each). Trimming removed 0 bases from V and 3 bases from J, with 10 bases in between. This CDR3 contains 14 residues. CDR1 is SGHRS and CDR2 is YFSETQ in the germline V gene. DNA of the CDR3: TGCGCCAGCAGCTTGGCCGGGGGACACTACGAGCAGTACTTC. Encoded protein: CASSLAGGHYEQYF.

This clone came up once. The gene calls are TRBV28 and TRBJ2-6; weak D call: TRBD2 (6 bases). Trimming cost V 6 bases and J 2 bases, with 17 bases left between them. Germline V gene sequence: CDR1 MDHEN, CDR2 SYDVKM. The CDR3 has 17 amino acids. CDR3 DNA sequence: TGTGCCAGCAGACCGGGAGTTATCCGGCCTGGGGCCAACGTCCTGACTTTC. Its translation: CASRPGVIRPGANVLTF.

This clone was detected once. The chain joins TRBV6-2 or TRBV6-3 to TRBJ2-7, with D maybe TRBD1 (5 bases). The CDR3 length is 15 residues. Trimming shortened V by 6 bases and J by 1 base, and 16 bases separated the two germline ends. Germline V gene lookup returns CDR1 MNHEY and CDR2 SVGEGT. The CDR3 spells CASSVEAGISYEQYF. In nucleotides, the CDR3 is TGTGCCAGCAGCGTAGAGGCAGGGATTTCCTACGAGCAGTACTTC.

The CDR3 coding sequence is TGTGCCAGCAGTCGCGACAGGGGCTATAATTCACCCCTCCACTTT. Translated, it gives CASSRDRGYNSPLHF. The chain links TRBV27 to TRBJ1-6; TRBD1 matches 8 bases. The CDR3 sequence is 15 residues long. V trimming: 5 bases; J trimming: 3 bases; junction bases outside the gene matches: 3. The V gene's germline CDR1 is MNHEY and CDR2 SMNVEV (reference sequence).

The chain has TRBV6-6 and TRBJ1-2; 12 positions agree with TRBD1. The germline V gene has CDR1 MNHNY and CDR2 SVGAGI (reference sequence). After removal of 6 bases from V and 4 bases from J, the junction contained 9 bases not matched to a gene. The CDR3 is made up of 16 amino acids. Here the CDR3 reads CASSAGTGGMGYGYTF. The CDR3 coding sequence is TGTGCCAGCAGCGCCGGGACAGGGGGCATGGGCTATGGCTACACCTTC.

The rearrangement links TRBV9 to TRBJ2-3; D is unresolved. This CDR3 is 12 amino acids long. CDR1 SGDLS and CDR2 YYNGEE come from the germline V gene. V lost 2 bases to trimming and J lost 1 base, with 2 bases between them. The CDR3 nucleotides are TGTGCCAGCAGCGTTGGCACAGATACGCAGTATTTT. Translated: CASSVGTDTQYF.

The chain couples TRBV30 to TRBJ1-2; 10 positions match TRBD1. Germline V gives CDR1 GTSNPN, CDR2 SVGIG (reference sequence). Trimming removed 4 bases from V and 3 bases from J; junction bases left unmatched: 2. The CDR3 has 13 residues. Here the CDR3 reads CAWKDRGHYGYTF. The DNA for the CDR3 is TGTGCCTGGAAAGACAGGGGGCACTATGGCTACACCTTC.

This sequence joins TRBV7-2 and TRBJ2-1; D may be TRBD2 (5 bases). CDR3 length equals 16 residues. Germline lookup yields CDR1 SGHTA and CDR2 FQGNSA. V lost 4 bases and J lost 2, with 15 bases in between. The CDR3 DNA is TGTGCCAGCAGCTCCGCCGGGATGTCAACCTACAATGAGCAGTTCTTC. As protein: CASSSAGMSTYNEQFF. Full variable domain (remainder filled in from reference TRBV7-2 and TRBJ2-1): GAGVSQSPSNKVTEKGKDVELRCDPISGHTALYWYRQSLGQGLEFLIYFQGNSAPDKSGLPSDRFSAERTGGSVSTLTIQRTQQEDSAVYLCASSSAGMSTYNEQFFGPGTRLTVL.